This T cell receptor beta chain was found in a study of CD8+ T cells in alopecia areata. Study-level findings and limits: It was lesional scalp, especially alopecia totalis/universalis, that showed higher clonality than normal scalp.

This clone was counted ten times or more. Its antigen is currently unknown. The gene names given are mouse names. The read falls 4 residues short of the CDR3 end, and the missing part is taken from the germline J gene. Reverse transcribed after extraction, RNA yielded cDNA as the sequencing template. Only in-frame clones appear in the TCRdb table, and some are missing; sequencing was by immunoSEQ multiplex PCR. Reported are 200,000 to 300,000 clones, none seen only once; the ten largest carry more than 0.95%. The V gene lost 4 bases and the J gene lost 0 bases, with 8 bases spanning the gap. The CDR3 has 14 amino acids. Germline-derived CDR1 and CDR2 are SNHLY and FYNGKV (reference sequence). Cutaneous lymph node cells were pooled, and they were sorted using CD4, CD8alpha, NKG2D, NKG2ACE and other markers.

V is TRBV3 and J is TRBJ2-5, with TRBD2 as a possible D gene (6 bases). This TCR was recovered from a C3H/HeJ mouse with alopecia areata. These mice share the MHC haplotype H2-k. Material: CD4+ T cells sorted from a lymph node. This CDR3 reads CASSYTGNQDTQYF. The DNA read from the CDR3 is TGTGCCAGCAGCTACACTGGGAACCAAGAC. Using reference TRBV3 and TRBJ2-5 for the parts outside the CDR3, the full variable domain is GPKVLQIPSHQIIDMGQMVTLNCDPVSNHLYFYWYKQILGQQMEFLVNFYNGKVMEKSKLFKDQFSVERPDGSYFTLKIQPTALEDSAVYFCASSYTGNQDTQYFGPGTRLLVL.